This TCR beta chain was found in a study of OX40 agonist ivuxolimab in advanced cancers. Study-wide results and caveats: On average, CD8+ T cells showed a greater number of expanded clones than CD4+.

After removal of 6 bases from V and 9 bases from J, the junction contained 7 bases not matched to a gene. From germline, CDR1 is SQVTM and CDR2 ANQGSEA. The CDR3 loop spans 14 amino acids. In the case of this clone: Its specificity is unknown.

Only in-frame clones appear in the TCRdb table, and some are missing; sequencing was by immunoSEQ multiplex PCR. The sample contains 70,000 to 100,000 clones, 65% to 90% of which appear only once. The chain couples TRBV29-1 to TRBJ2-1, with 14 bases aligning to TRBD2. The specimen comprised CD4+ or CD8+ T cells sorted from blood, sampled in a trial of the OX40 agonist ivuxolimab. The sequence derives from an adult with an advanced solid tumor such as melanoma, head and neck, liver or kidney cancer. The CDR3 spells CSVTGTSGSIEQFF. Written as DNA, the CDR3 is TGCAGCGTGACCGGGACTAGCGGGAGTATTGAGCAGTTCTTC.